The table lists the clone carrying this T cell receptor beta chain with a few counts. This entry is derived from a study of human T cells and chemical hapten exposure. This sample's time point: pre-sensitization, week 0. Treatment described: therapeutic diphenylcyclopropenone sensitization with weekly scalp DPC. Trimming cost V 2 bases and J 2 bases, with 14 bases left between them. There are 16 residues in the CDR3. CDR1 is MGHRA and CDR2 is YSYEKL in the germline V gene. TCRdb re-analysed the RACE reads in MiXCR, keeping a single row per CDR3 protein. The data contain over 85,000 distinct CDR3 sequences, about a tenth of them singletons.

Specimen: whole blood, collected in connection with sensitization to the hapten diphenylcyclopropenone (DPC). This receptor was identified in a woman aged 60 to 75 with alopecia areata. Some clones in this sample may be carry-over from other donors' samples. The V gene is TRBV4-1, the J gene TRBJ2-3; a possible D gene is TRBD2 (5 bases). In DNA, the CDR3 is TGCGCCAGCAGCCAAACACGGGGAATAAACACAGATACGCAGTATTTT. Its translation is CASSQTRGINTDTQYF.